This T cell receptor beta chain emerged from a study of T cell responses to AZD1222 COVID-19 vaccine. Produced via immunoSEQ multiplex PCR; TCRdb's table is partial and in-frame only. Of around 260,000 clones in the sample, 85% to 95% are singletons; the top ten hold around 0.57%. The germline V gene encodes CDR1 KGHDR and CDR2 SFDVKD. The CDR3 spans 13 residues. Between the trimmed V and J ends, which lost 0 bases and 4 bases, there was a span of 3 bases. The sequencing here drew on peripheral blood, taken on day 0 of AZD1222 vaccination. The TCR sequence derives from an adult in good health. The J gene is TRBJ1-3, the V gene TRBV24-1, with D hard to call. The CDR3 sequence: CATSDLGGNTIYF. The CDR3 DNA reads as TGTGCCACCAGTGATTTGGGAGGAAACACCATATATTTT.